This T cell receptor beta chain emerged from a study of CD8 T cells in ankylosing spondylitis (dated 2017 in TCRdb). Regarding the complete study: The study profiled T cell receptor beta repertoires in healthy donors and ankylosing spondylitis patients to find disease-linked TCR variants. Samples of peripheral blood were taken, and for ankylosing spondylitis patients, synovial fluid was collected as well. The full study cohort was made up of 25 ankylosing spondylitis patients and 108 healthy donors. The full study reports these points: Significant enrichment of the disease-linked clones was reported in matched synovial fluid samples from ankylosing spondylitis patients. In peripheral blood, the disease-linked clones were found at relatively low frequencies and had a CD8+ phenotype. A TCR beta motif made up of fewer than 10 highly homologous amino acid variants appeared to be characteristic of blood from ankylosing spondylitis patients. Some of the motif variants had been reported before in the synovial fluid and blood of reactive arthritis patients, a finding that suggests common disease-initiation mechanisms.

Many counts were recorded for this clonotype. Its antigen specificity is not known. No base qualities exist here, and no much larger clone lies one base off it. The germline V gene specifies MNHEY as CDR1 and SVGEGT as CDR2. The CDR3 spans 16 residues, from the cysteine through the phenylalanine. Only the CDR3 DNA stays, 48 bases, in frame from base 1. The germline ends are 13 bases apart after V is trimmed by 4 bases and J by 1 base. Instrument used: Illumina HiSeq 2500. TCR beta libraries were prepared by quantitative 5'-RACE with molecular barcodes. Regarding the original processing steps: To identify disease-linked TCR variants, a new computational method was used, one built on a probabilistic model of VDJ rearrangement. TCRdb reran the public reads through fastp at Q25 and MiXCR, keeping productive beta chains. A single entry per CDR3 protein holds the most common genes and DNA from its merged rows. The V and J calls shown here were made by TCRdb, not taken from the authors' results. For this sample the table gives over 100,000 distinct CDR3 sequences, of which about 10% were detected only once. Clones ranked in the top ten supply 4.1% of the sample.

The chain joins TRBV6-2 or TRBV6-3 to TRBJ2-2; the D gene is perhaps TRBD2, from 6 matching bases. The source material was blood, either unsorted or a sorted T cell fraction (not recorded which). The receptor's source is a female donor with ankylosing spondylitis or in good health (not recorded which). CDR3 sequence: CASSFPERVNTGELFF. The nucleotide sequence reads as follows: TGTGCCAGCAGTTTTCCGGAGCGGGTGAACACCGGGGAGCTGTTTTTT.